The present T cell receptor (beta chain) was sequenced within a study of cytomegalovirus exposure and HLA in healthy donors. Vbeta (60) and Jbeta (13) primers were used in the PCR. The protocol was immunoSEQ multiplex PCR, while the TCRdb copy is restricted to in-frame clones and leaves out a portion. The table lists about 270,000 clones, roughly 88% of them singletons, with 3.5% to 4% in the top ten. Per the germline V gene, CDR1 is LNHDA and CDR2 is SQIVND (reference sequence). With 6 bases clipped from V and 2 bases from J, the junction kept 8 bases outside the gene matches. This CDR3 contains 15 residues.

The receptor comes from a middle-aged man in good health and CMV-seropositive. Material for sequencing was PBMCs. This sequence joins TRBV19 and TRBJ2-7; TRBD2 aligns across 9 bases. The CDR3 protein is CASRTSGYTAYEQYF. In DNA form, the CDR3 reads TGTGCCAGTAGGACTAGCGGATACACCGCCTACGAGCAGTACTTC.